This T cell receptor (beta chain) was obtained from a study of T-cell memory formation after mild COVID-19. Study in general: Clusters of TCRs were largely donor specific. The study's findings and limits: SARS-CoV-2 specificity was not confirmed for second-wave clones peaking on day 37.

TCRalpha and TCRbeta libraries used 5'RACE with constant-segment primers and UMIs. Via MiXCR, TCRdb re-called the 5' RACE reads, giving one row per CDR3 protein. In the table there are about 270,000 distinct CDR3 sequences, approximately 15% of which are singletons. This clonotype was counted between two and nine times. Its antigen is undetermined. V was cut by 1 base and J by 5 bases, with 9 bases left in between. The CDR3 runs 13 residues. Germline loops: CDR1 LNHNV, CDR2 YYDKDF (reference sequence). This chain links TRBV15 with TRBJ2-7; perhaps TRBD2 as D (6 bases). The receptor was derived from an adult woman who had mild COVID-19 (a few samples of this study predate the infection). Cell type and time point are not known. The sequenced sample consisted of PBMCs or a T cell subset sorted from them (not recorded which). This CDR3 is CATSRGGGDEQYF. In DNA, the CDR3 is TGTGCCACCAGCAGAGGAGGAGGGGACGAGCAGTACTTC.